This TCR beta chain was documented in a study of cytomegalovirus exposure and HLA in healthy donors. Broader study findings: The records held CMV serostatus as the only immune exposure information.

In the case of this clone: Its specificity is unknown.

The study ran its PCR with 60 Vbeta and 13 Jbeta primers. The table came from immunoSEQ multiplex PCR; TCRdb's copy has only in-frame clones and leaves some out. Here the sample spans under 200,000 clones, 70% to 90% being singletons. This CDR3 region has 15 residues. Germline values: CDR1 SEHNR, CDR2 FQNEAQ (reference sequence). The V gene lost 1 base and the J gene lost 1 base, with 10 bases spanning the gap. Sequencing used PBMCs. V and J are TRBV7-9 and TRBJ1-1; possibly TRBD1 for D (5 bases). The receptor was derived from a man aged 18 to 35 in good health and CMV-seropositive. This CDR3 is CASSLGLGGNTEAFF. DNA for the CDR3: TGTGCCAGCAGCTTAGGGCTCGGGGGGAACACTGAAGCTTTCTTT.